This TCR beta chain was sequenced in a study of technical replicates of blood from a handful of donors (dated by TCRdb to the late 2010s). The CDR3 measures 16 amino acids from cysteine to phenylalanine. Only CDR3 DNA remains: 48 bases, in frame from the first base. V is pruned by 1 base and J by 2 bases, leaving 2 bases of the junction without a gene match. For CDR1 and CDR2, the germline V gene lists MGHRA and YSYEKL. The library was produced with the immunoSEQ multiplex PCR assay. Not all clones reach the TCRdb copy of this immuneACCESS table, which keeps in-frame sequences only. Checked studies attribute under half of the gap to unresolved V genes and leave the rest unexplained. Counted in this sample were 80,000 to 95,000 clones; about 96% of them appeared once. The leading ten clones occupy roughly 0.39% of the sample. A word on this clone: No antigen is known for it. Base-call qualities are not available, and no considerably larger clone is one nucleotide away.

The chain couples TRBV4-1 to TRBJ2-1; TRBD2 agrees with 10 junctional bases. This receptor was identified in a human donor in good health. Sequenced sample: T cells isolated from PBMCs. The CDR3 here reads CASSQAGTSAYNEQFF. DNA sequence: TGCGCCAGCAGCCAAGCCGGGACTAGCGCCTACAATGAGCAGTTCTTC.